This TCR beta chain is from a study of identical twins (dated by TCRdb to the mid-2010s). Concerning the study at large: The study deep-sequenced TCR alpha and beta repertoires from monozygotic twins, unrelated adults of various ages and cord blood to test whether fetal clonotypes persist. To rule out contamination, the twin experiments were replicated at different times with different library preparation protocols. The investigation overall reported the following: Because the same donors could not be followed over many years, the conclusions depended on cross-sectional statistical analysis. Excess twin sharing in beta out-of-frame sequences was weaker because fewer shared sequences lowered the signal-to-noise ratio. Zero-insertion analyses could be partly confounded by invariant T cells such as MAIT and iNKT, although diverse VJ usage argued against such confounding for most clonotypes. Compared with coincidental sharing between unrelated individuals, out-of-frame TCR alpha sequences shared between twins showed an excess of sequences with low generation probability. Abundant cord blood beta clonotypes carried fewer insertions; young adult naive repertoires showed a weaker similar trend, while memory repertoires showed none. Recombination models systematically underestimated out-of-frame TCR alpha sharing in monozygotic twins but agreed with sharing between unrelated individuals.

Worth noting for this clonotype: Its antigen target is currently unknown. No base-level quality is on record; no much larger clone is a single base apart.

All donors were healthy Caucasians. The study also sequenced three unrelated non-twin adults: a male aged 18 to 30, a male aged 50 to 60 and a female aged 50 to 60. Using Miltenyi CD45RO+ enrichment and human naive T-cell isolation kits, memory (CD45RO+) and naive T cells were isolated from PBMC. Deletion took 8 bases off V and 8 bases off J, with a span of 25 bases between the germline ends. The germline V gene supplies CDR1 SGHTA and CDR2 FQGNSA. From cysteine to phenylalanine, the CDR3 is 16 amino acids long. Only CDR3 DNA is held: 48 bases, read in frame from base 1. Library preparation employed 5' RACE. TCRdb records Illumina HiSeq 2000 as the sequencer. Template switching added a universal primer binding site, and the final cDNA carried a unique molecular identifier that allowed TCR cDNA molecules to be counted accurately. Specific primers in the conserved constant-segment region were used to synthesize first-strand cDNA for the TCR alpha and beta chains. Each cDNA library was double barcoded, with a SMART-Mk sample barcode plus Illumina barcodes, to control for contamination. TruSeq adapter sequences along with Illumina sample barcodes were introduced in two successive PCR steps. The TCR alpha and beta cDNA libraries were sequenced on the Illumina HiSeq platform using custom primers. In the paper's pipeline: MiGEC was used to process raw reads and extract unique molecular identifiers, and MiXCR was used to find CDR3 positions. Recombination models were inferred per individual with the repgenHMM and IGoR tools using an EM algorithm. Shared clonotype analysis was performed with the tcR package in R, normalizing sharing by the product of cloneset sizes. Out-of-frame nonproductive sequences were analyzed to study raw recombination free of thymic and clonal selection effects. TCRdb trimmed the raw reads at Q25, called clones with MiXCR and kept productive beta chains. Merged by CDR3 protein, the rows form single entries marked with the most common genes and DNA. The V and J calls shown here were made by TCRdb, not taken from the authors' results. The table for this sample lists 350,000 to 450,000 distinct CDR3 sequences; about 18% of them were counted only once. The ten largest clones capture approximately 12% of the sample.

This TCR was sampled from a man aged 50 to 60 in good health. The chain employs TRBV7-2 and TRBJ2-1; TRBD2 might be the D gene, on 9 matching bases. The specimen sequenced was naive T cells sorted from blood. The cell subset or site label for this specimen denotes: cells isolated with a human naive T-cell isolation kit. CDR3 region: CASRISGGTGNYEQFF. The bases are TGTGCCAGCCGCATCAGCGGGGGGACAGGTAATTATGAGCAGTTCTTC. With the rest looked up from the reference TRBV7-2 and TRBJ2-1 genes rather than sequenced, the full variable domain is GAGVSQSPSNKVTEKGKDVELRCDPISGHTALYWYRQSLGQGLEFLIYFQGNSAPDKSGLPSDRFSAERTGGSVSTLTIQRTQQEDSAVYLCASRISGGTGNYEQFFGPGTRLTVL.